The T cell receptor beta chain described here comes from a study of patients and donors after allogeneic stem cell transplantation. This CDR3 has 14 amino acids. In germline, CDR1 is SQVTM, CDR2 ANQGSEA. V lost 7 bases and J 1 base, leaving 14 bases between the germline ends. This clonotype was picked up a small number of times. TCRdb fed the RT-PCR reads into MiXCR, producing one record per CDR3 protein. The repertoire has 7,500 or so distinct CDR3 sequences, 11% of them found once; the top ten carry around 51%. The V gene is TRBV29-1, the J gene TRBJ1-3; maybe TRBD1 (5 bases). Sample: blood, either unsorted or a sorted T cell fraction (not recorded which). The clonotype comes from a human donor who was either an allogeneic HSCT recipient or a stem cell or donor lymphocyte infusion donor (not recorded which). It is not recorded whose cells these are; they may come from a transplant donor. CDR3 DNA sequence: TGCAGCGGCCGACGAGGGACTTCTGGAAACACCATATATTTT. This encodes CSGRRGTSGNTIYF.